This TCR beta chain was captured by sequencing in a study of coeliac disease. The wider study: Without high-resolution HLA typing, biased TRBV7-2 usage was queried.

The table came from immunoSEQ multiplex PCR; TCRdb's copy has only in-frame clones and leaves some out. Among a few thousand clones listed, roughly three quarters were seen once. CDR1 and CDR2 from the germline V gene are MDHEN and SYDVKM. With 1 base removed from V and 5 bases from J, the gap between germline ends came to 8 bases. CDR3 size: 14 residues. About this clone itself: Its antigen is undetermined.

Whole-study results and caveats: Most TRB amino acid sequences occurred in only one sample. Control samples showed higher TRB and TRG clonality than intraepithelial and lamina propria samples in active celiac disease.

The sequence derives from a woman aged 40 to 50. Specimen: lymphocytes from the gut lamina propria. The chain combines TRBV28 with TRBJ2-2; no clear D gene. This CDR3 reads CASSLLAETGELFF. As DNA, the CDR3 is TGTGCCAGCAGTTTATTGGCAGAAACCGGGGAGCTGTTTTTT.